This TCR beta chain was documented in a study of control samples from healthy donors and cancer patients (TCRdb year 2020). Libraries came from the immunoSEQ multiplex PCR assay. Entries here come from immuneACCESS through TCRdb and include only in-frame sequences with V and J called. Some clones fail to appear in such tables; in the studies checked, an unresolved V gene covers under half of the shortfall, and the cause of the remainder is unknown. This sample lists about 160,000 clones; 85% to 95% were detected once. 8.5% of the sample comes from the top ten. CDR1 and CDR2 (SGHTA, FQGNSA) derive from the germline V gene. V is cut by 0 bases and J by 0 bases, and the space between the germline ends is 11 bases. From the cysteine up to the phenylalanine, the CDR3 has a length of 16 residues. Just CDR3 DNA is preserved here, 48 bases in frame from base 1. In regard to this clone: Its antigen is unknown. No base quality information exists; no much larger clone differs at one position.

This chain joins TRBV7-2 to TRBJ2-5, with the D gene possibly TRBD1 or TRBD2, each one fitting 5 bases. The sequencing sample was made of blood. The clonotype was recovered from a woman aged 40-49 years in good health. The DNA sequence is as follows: TGTGCCAGCAGCTTAGCGTTCGGGGCGTACCAAGAGACCCAGTACTTC. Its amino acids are CASSLAFGAYQETQYF.